The TCR beta chain described here comes from a study of blood T cell repertoires in COVID-19. The CDR3 has 13 residues. Germline assignment: CDR1 LNHDA and CDR2 SQIVND (reference sequence). Unmatched junction bases numbered 3, after V lost 6 bases and J lost 4 bases. Generated by immunoSEQ multiplex PCR, the TCRdb table keeps only in-frame clones and is missing some. The data contain about 480,000 clones, 88% of them singletons. This clonotype was obtained from a woman aged 40-49 years who had recovered from COVID-19. J is TRBJ2-5 and V is TRBV19; 9 positions agree with TRBD1. Specimen: PBMCs or T cells enriched from blood (not recorded which). The CDR3 coding sequence is TGTGCCAGTAGACAGGGGGCAACAGAGACCCAGTACTTC. It translates to CASRQGATETQYF.